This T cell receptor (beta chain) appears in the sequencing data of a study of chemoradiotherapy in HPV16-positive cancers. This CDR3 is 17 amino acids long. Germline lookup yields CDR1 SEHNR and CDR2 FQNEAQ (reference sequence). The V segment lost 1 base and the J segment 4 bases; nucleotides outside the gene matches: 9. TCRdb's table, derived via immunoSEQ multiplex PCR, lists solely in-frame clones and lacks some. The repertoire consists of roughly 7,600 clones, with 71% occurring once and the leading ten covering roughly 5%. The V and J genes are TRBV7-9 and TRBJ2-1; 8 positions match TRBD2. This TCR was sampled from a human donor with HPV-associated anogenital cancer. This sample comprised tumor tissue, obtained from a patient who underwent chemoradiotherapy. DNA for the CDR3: TGTGCCAGCAGCTTAGAGGTTTCGGGGGGGCCGTACAATGAGCAGTTCTTC. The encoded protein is CASSLEVSGGPYNEQFF.